The 2 T cell receptor beta chains below all came from one sample that was sequenced in a study of cytomegalovirus exposure and HLA in healthy donors. Amplification used 60 Vbeta primers and 13 Jbeta primers. The assay was immunoSEQ multiplex PCR, and TCRdb's table has in-frame clones only and misses some. The sample has around 95,000 clones; roughly 80% are singletons. The specimen was PBMCs. The receptor set was obtained from a man aged 25-40 years in good health and CMV-seropositive.

V usage is TRBV7-3 and J usage is TRBJ2-6; D unresolved. Germline V CDR1 and CDR2: SGHTA, FQGTGA. The CDR3 length is 17 residues. Trimming stripped 1 base from V and 1 base from J, with 11 bases between. CDR3 region: CASSLNFGLSGANVLTF. The CDR3 region has the DNA TGTGCCAGCAGCTTAAATTTCGGGTTATCTGGGGCCAACGTCCTGACTTTC.

The chain joins TRBV7-9 to TRBJ2-5; 7 nucleotides match TRBD1. J gave up 5 bases and V 1 base, and 7 bases lay outside the gene matches. This CDR3 comprises 15 residues. Per germline, CDR1 SEHNR and CDR2 FQNEAQ (reference sequence). CDR3 DNA: TGTGCCAGCAGCTTAGTCCCCGACAGGGTTGAGACCCAGTACTTC. Protein: CASSLVPDRVETQYF.